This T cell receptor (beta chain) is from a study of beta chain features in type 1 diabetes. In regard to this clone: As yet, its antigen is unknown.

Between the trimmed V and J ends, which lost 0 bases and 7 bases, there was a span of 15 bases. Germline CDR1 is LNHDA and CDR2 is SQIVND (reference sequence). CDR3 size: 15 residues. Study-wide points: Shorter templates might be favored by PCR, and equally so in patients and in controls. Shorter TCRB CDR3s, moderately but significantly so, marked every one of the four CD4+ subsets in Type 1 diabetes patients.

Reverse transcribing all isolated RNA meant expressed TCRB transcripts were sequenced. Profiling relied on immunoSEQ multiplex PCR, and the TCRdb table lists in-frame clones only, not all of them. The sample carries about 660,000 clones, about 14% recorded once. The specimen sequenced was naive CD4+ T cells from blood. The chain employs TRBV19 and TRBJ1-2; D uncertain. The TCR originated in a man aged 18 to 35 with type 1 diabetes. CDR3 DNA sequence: TGTGCCAGTAGTATAGAACCCGATGGCCGGGCTGGCTACACCTTC. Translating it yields CASSIEPDGRAGYTF.